Shown below are 8 T cell receptor beta chains from a single sample sequenced in a study of T cells after yellow fever vaccination. MiXCR was run by TCRdb on the 5' RACE reads, yielding one entry per CDR3 protein. The sample shows fewer than 650,000 distinct CDR3 sequences, just over 20% of them seen only once. The sequencing here drew on PBMCs, taken about 20 days after the first yellow fever vaccination. These receptors came from a man younger than 35 who received the YFV17D yellow fever vaccine.

This clonotype was detected a few times. V and J are TRBV6-2 or TRBV6-3 and TRBJ2-3, with TRBD2 identical over 11 bases. There are 18 residues in the CDR3. CDR1 is MNHEY and CDR2 is SVGEGT in the germline V gene. J was trimmed by 3 bases and V by 6 bases; bases with no gene match: 14. In nucleotides, the CDR3 is TGTGCCAGCAGGCCCGGGGCTAGCGGGGGGAGAGGTACAGATACGCAGTATTTT. Translated, it gives CASRPGASGGRGTDTQYF.

This clonotype was seen more than once but under ten times. The chain carries TRBV18 and TRBJ2-1; TRBD1 matches 8 bases. The CDR3 totals 15 residues. After removal of 3 bases from V and 6 bases from J, the junction contained 7 bases not matched to a gene. Germline lookup yields CDR1 KGHSH and CDR2 LQKENI. CDR3 nucleotide sequence: TGTGCCAGCTCACCGACGGCACAGGGGGGCAATGAGCAGTTCTTC. Its protein is CASSPTAQGGNEQFF.

The sample holds a few counts of this clonotype. The rearrangement links TRBV7-2 to TRBJ2-3; possibly TRBD2 for D (6 bases). Germline CDR1 is SGHTA and CDR2 is FQGNSA. V lost 8 bases, J lost 4 bases, and 7 bases lay in between. This CDR3 has 11 amino acids. The CDR3 spells CASGEADTQYF. As DNA, the CDR3 is TGTGCCAGCGGGGAGGCAGATACGCAGTATTTT.

In DNA, the CDR3 is TGTGCCAGCAGTTACTGGACTACCGAAGAGACCCAGTACTTC. It specifies CASSYWTTEETQYF. The chain couples TRBV6-5 to TRBJ2-5; perhaps TRBD2 as D (6 bases). This CDR3 spans 14 amino acids. Germline values: CDR1 MNHEY, CDR2 SVGAGI. Trimming shortened V by 1 base and J by 3 bases, and 9 bases separated the two germline ends.

V is TRBV5-5 and J is TRBJ1-3, with TRBD1 identical over 7 bases. CDR1 and CDR2 (germline): SGHKS, YYEKEE (reference sequence). V shed 5 bases, J shed 4 bases, and the junction held 9 bases outside the gene matches. This CDR3 comprises 15 residues. CDR3 region: CASSLPPGQGNTIYF. DNA for the CDR3: TGTGCCAGCAGTTTACCGCCGGGACAGGGAAACACCATATATTTT.

This clonotype was counted only a few times. V is TRBV4-1 and J is TRBJ1-2; TRBD1 matches at 7 bases. The CDR3 is made up of 15 amino acids. V trimming: 3 bases; J trimming: 3 bases; junction bases outside the gene matches: 7. Germline assignment: CDR1 MGHRA and CDR2 YSYEKL. CDR3: CASSHRQGSHYGYTF. CDR3 DNA: TGCGCCAGCAGCCACCGACAGGGATCTCACTATGGCTACACCTTC.

The chain employs TRBV5-1 and TRBJ2-3; perhaps D is TRBD1 or TRBD2 (5 bases each). Germline loops: CDR1 SGHRS, CDR2 YFSETQ. Trimming took 2 bases from V and 2 from J, leaving 9 bases between them. This CDR3 is 14 amino acids long. In DNA, the CDR3 is TGCGCCAGCAGCTTAGGGACCCCCACAGATACGCAGTATTTT. Protein sequence: CASSLGTPTDTQYF.

This chain connects TRBV20-1 to TRBJ1-2; D remains ambiguous. Germline CDR1 and CDR2: DFQATT and SNEGSKA (reference sequence). V gave up 5 bases and J gave up 2 bases, with 15 bases separating them. The CDR3 covers 14 residues. The CDR3, as DNA: TGCAGTGCTCGGCCCGCTACACGCAACTATGGCTACACCTTC. Residues: CSARPATRNYGYTF.